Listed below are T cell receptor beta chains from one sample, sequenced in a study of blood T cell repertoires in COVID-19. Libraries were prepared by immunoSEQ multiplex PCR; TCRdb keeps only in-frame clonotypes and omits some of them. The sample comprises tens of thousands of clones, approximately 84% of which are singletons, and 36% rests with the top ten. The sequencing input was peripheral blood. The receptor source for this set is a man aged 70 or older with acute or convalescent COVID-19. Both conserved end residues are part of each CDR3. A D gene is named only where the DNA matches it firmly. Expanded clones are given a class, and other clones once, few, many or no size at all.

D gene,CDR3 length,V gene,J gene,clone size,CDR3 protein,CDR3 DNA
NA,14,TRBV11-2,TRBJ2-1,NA,CASSLIAYYNEQFF,TGTGCCAGCAGCTTGATAGCGTACTACAATGAGCAGTTCTTC
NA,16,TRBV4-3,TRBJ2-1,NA,CASSLNGGLSLNEQFF,TGCGCCAGCAGCCTCAATGGCGGACTCTCACTCAATGAGCAGTTCTTC
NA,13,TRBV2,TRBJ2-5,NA,CASGGWHGETQYF,TGTGCCAGCGGGGGGTGGCACGGGGAGACCCAGTACTTC
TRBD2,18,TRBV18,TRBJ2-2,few,CASSPGSNLAGGTGELFF,TGTGCCAGCTCACCGGGGTCAAATTTAGCGGGAGGGACCGGGGAGCTGTTTTTT
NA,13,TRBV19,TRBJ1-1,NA,CASSIGGDTEAFF,TGTGCCAGTAGTATAGGGGGGGACACTGAAGCTTTCTTT
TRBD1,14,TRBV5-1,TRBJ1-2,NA,CASSRDRANYGYTF,TGCGCCAGCAGCCGGGACAGGGCCAACTATGGCTACACCTTC
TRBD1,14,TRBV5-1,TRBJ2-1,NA,CASSLGQGFNEQFF,TGCGCCAGCAGCTTGGGACAGGGTTTCAATGAGCAGTTCTTC
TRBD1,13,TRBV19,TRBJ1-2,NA,CASSVGQGVGYTF,TGTGCCAGTAGTGTCGGACAGGGGGTTGGCTACACCTTC
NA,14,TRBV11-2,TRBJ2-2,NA,CASAADRNTGELFF,TGTGCCAGCGCAGCCGACAGAAACACCGGGGAGCTGTTTTTT
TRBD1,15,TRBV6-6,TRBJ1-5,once,CASSEQGLSNQPQHF,TGTGCCAGCAGCGAACAGGGGTTAAGCAATCAGCCCCAGCATTTT
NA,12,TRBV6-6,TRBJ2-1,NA,CASSSQGNEQFF,TGTGCCAGCAGCTCGCAGGGGAATGAGCAGTTCTTC
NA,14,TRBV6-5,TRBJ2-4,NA,CASSYSLAKNIQYF,TGTGCCAGCAGTTACAGCCTAGCCAAAAACATTCAGTACTTC
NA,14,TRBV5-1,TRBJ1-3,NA,CASSLTGGGNTIYF,TGCGCCAGCAGCTTGACAGGCGGTGGAAACACCATATATTTT
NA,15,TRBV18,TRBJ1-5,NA,CASSVDSGVKQPQHF,TGTGCCAGCTCCGTGGATTCGGGTGTAAAACAGCCCCAGCATTTT
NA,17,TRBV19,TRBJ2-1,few,CASSIRGGSGNYNEQFF,TGTGCCAGTAGTATAAGGGGGGGTAGCGGAAACTACAATGAGCAGTTCTTC